One sample yielded the 8 T cell receptor beta chains listed below, sequenced in a study of high-grade serous ovarian cancer treatment subgroups. TCRdb's copy holds only in-frame clones and misses some; the assay was immunoSEQ multiplex PCR. The sample lists approximately 5,000 clones; 60% to 80% were seen once. Tumor samples were obtained before definitive surgery or chemotherapy. The sample consisted of tumor tissue. The receptors shown here come from a human patient with high-grade serous ovarian cancer.

The V call is TRBV11-2, the J call TRBJ2-1, with TRBD1 matching 9 bases. This CDR3 is 18 amino acids long. Germline CDR1 reads SGHAT; CDR2 reads FQNNGV. Trimming took 3 bases from V and 5 from J; bases not matched to a gene: 14. CDR3 nucleotide sequence: TGTGCCAGCAGCTTTAGACAGGGGGGGTCGCTTACAAACAATGAGCAGTTCTTC. Translation: CASSFRQGGSLTNNEQFF.

The chain carries TRBV7-8 and TRBJ1-6, with 7 bases aligning to TRBD1. The CDR3 loop spans 14 amino acids. In germline, CDR1 is SGHVS, CDR2 FQNEAQ. After removal of 3 bases from V and 6 bases from J, the junction contained 2 bases not matched to a gene. The CDR3 region has the DNA TGTGCCAGCAGCTTCCGGGACAGTAATTCACCCCTCCACTTT. Its translation: CASSFRDSNSPLHF.

By share, this clone ranks as medium-sized. The chain joins TRBV4-3 to TRBJ1-1; D call uncertain. The V and J ends lost 0 bases and 0 bases respectively, with 5 bases between them. Germline lookup yields CDR1 LGHNA and CDR2 YSLEER. The CDR3 totals 14 residues. The CDR3 loop reads CASSQDGVNTEAFF. The CDR3 region has the DNA TGCGCCAGCAGCCAAGATGGAGTGAACACTGAAGCTTTCTTT.

This clone occurred once. The rearrangement joins TRBV7-2 to TRBJ2-3; no reliable D call. The CDR3 totals 14 residues. Trimming stripped 5 bases from V and 1 base from J, with 10 bases between. Germline CDR1 and CDR2: SGHTA and FQGNSA. CDR3 sequence (DNA): TGTGCCAGCAGCCTTCAGCTGGGCACAGATACGCAGTATTTT. The encoded protein is CASSLQLGTDTQYF.

This clone was detected a few times. This chain uses TRBV19 with TRBJ2-2, with 8 bases fitting TRBD1. This CDR3 comprises 14 residues. Losses at the gene ends were 4 bases for V and 7 bases for J; bases not matched to a gene: 5. The germline gives CDR1 LNHDA, CDR2 SQIVND (reference sequence). CDR3 protein: CASSTQGASGELFF. In DNA, the CDR3 is TGTGCCAGTAGTACTCAGGGGGCTAGCGGGGAGCTGTTTTTT.

In its sample, this clone was seen a few times. J is TRBJ1-2 and V is TRBV6-1; possible D gene TRBD1, 5 bases. CDR1 is MNHNS, CDR2 SASEGT, per germline. The V end was cut by 4 bases, the J end by 8 bases, with 11 bases between. This CDR3 has 12 residues. CDR3 bases: TGTGCCAGCAGTGTTCAAAGGGGAGGCTACACCTTC. Protein sequence: CASSVQRGGYTF.

V and J are TRBV19 and TRBJ1-5; a weak D match, TRBD1 (6 bases). The V gene lost 7 bases and the J gene lost 0 bases, with 13 bases spanning the gap. CDR1 LNHDA and CDR2 SQIVND come from the germline V gene (reference sequence). The CDR3 sequence is 15 residues long. The CDR3 DNA reads as TGTGCCAGTAAAGGGACACATGATAGCAATCAGCCCCAGCATTTT. Translating gives CASKGTHDSNQPQHF.

This clone was observed a handful of times. The J gene is TRBJ2-2, the V gene TRBV11-3, with D possibly matching TRBD1 (5 bases). The V end lost 5 bases, the J end lost 1 base, and 14 bases lay between the germline ends. This CDR3 is 16 amino acids long. Looked up from germline, CDR1 is SGHNT and CDR2 is YENEEA. The CDR3 region is CASSRQGAQNTGELFF. Written as DNA, the CDR3 is TGTGCCAGCAGCCGCCAGGGCGCCCAGAACACCGGGGAGCTGTTTTTT.